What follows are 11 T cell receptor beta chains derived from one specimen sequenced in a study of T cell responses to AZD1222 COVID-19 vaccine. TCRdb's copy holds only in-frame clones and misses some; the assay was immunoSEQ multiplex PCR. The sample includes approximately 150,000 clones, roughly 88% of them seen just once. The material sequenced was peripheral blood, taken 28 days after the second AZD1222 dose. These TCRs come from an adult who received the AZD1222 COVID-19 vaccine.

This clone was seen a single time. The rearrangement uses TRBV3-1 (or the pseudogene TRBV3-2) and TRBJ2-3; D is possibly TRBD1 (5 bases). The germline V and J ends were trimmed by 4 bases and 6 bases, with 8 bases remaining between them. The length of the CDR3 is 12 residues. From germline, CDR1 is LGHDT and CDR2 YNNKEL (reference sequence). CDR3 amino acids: CASSPRADTQYF. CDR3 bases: TGTGCCAGCAGCCCCAGGGCGGATACGCAGTATTTT.

Here the CDR3 reads CASSRRGGQQTQYF. The CDR3 coding sequence is TGTGCCAGCAGCCGACGGGGGGGTCAACAGACCCAGTACTTC. V is TRBV3-1 (or the pseudogene TRBV3-2) and J is TRBJ2-5, with 8 bases fitting TRBD2. This CDR3 contains 14 residues. Germline V gene data show CDR1 as LGHDT and CDR2 as YNNKEL (reference sequence). After removal of 4 bases from V and 6 bases from J, the junction contained 7 bases not matched to a gene.

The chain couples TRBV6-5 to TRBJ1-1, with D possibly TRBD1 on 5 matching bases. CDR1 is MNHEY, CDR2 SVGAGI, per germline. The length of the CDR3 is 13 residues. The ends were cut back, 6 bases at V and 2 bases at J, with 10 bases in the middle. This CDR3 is CASRLGVNTEAFF. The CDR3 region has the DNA TGTGCCAGCAGGTTAGGGGTCAACACTGAAGCTTTCTTT.

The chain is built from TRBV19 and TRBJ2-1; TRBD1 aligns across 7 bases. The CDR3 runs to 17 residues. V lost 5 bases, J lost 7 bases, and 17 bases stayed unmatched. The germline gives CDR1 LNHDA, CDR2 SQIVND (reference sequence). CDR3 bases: TGTGCCAGTAGTGTGACAGGGCGCCCTTCTGTAGGGAATGAGCAGTTCTTC. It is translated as CASSVTGRPSVGNEQFF.

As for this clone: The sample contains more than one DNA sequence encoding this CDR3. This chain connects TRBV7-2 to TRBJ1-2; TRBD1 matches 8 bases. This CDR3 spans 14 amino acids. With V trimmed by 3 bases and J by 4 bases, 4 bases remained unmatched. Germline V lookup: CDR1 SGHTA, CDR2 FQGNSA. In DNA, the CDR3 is TGTGCCAGCAGCTTGGACAGGGCCGCCTATGGCTACACCTTC. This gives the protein CASSLDRAAYGYTF.

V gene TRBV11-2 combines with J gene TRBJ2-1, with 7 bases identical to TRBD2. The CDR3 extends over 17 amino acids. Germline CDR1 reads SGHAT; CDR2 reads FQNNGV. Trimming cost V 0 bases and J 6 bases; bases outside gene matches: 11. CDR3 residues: CASSLDWAAAGSNEQFF. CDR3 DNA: TGTGCCAGCAGCTTAGATTGGGCGGCAGCGGGATCCAATGAGCAGTTCTTC.

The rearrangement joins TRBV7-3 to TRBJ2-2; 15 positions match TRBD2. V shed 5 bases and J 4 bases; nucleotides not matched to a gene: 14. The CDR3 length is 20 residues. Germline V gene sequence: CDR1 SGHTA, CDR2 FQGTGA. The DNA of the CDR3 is TGTGCCAGCAGCCGACATGGGGGACTAGCGGGAGGAGGGAGCACCGGGGAGCTGTTTTTT. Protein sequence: CASSRHGGLAGGGSTGELFF.

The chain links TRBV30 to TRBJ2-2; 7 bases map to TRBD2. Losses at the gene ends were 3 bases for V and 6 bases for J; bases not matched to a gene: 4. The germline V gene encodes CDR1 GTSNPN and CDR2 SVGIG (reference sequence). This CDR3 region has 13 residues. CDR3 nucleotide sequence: TGTGCCTGGAGGACGGCGGGGGCCGGGGAGCTGTTTTTT. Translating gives CAWRTAGAGELFF.

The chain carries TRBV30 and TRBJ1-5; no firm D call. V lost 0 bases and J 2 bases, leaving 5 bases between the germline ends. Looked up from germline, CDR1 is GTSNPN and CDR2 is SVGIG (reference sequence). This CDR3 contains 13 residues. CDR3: CAWSVRGNQPQHF. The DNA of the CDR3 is TGTGCCTGGAGTGTACGAGGCAATCAGCCCCAGCATTTT.

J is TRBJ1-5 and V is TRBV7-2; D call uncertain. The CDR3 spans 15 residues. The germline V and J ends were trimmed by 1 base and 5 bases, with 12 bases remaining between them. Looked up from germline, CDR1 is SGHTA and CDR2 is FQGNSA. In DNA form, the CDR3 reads TGTGCCAGCAGCTTAGATAACTCCCCTTATCAGCCCCAGCATTTT. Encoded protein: CASSLDNSPYQPQHF.

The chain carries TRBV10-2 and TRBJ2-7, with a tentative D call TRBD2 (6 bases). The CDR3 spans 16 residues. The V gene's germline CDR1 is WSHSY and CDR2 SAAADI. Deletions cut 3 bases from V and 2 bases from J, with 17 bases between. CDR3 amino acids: CASSDPGTSRTYEQYF. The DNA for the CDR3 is TGCGCCAGCAGTGACCCCGGGACTTCTAGAACCTACGAGCAGTACTTC.